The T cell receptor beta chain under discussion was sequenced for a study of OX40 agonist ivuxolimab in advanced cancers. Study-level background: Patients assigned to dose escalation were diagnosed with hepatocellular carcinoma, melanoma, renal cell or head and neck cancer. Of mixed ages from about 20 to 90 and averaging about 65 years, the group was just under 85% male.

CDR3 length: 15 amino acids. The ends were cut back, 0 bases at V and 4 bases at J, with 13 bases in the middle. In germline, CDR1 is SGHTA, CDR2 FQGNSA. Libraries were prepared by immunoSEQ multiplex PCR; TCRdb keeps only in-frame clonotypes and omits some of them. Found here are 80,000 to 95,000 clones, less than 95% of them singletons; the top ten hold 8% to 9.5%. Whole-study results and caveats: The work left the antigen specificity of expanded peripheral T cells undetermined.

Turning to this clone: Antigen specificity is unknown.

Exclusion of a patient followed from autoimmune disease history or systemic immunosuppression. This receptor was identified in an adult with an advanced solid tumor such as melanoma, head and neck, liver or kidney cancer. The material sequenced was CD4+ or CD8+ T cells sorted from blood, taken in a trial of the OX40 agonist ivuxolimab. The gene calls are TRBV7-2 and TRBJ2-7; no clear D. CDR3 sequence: CASSLAVSEFYEQYF. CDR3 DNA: TGTGCCAGCAGCTTAGCAGTGTCAGAATTTTACGAGCAGTACTTC.